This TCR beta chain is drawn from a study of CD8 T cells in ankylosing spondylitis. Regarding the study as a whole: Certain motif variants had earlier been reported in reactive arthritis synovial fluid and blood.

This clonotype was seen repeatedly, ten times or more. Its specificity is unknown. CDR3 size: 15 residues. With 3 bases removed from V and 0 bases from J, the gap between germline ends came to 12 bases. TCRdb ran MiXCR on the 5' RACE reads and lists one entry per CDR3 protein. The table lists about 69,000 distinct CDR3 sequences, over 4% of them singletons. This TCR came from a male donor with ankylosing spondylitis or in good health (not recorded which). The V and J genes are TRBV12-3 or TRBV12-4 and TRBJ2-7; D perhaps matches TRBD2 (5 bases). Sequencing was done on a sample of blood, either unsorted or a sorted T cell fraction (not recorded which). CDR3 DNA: TGTGCCAGCAGTTTCCGGGAAGAGGGCTCCTACGAGCAGTACTTC. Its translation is CASSFREEGSYEQYF.